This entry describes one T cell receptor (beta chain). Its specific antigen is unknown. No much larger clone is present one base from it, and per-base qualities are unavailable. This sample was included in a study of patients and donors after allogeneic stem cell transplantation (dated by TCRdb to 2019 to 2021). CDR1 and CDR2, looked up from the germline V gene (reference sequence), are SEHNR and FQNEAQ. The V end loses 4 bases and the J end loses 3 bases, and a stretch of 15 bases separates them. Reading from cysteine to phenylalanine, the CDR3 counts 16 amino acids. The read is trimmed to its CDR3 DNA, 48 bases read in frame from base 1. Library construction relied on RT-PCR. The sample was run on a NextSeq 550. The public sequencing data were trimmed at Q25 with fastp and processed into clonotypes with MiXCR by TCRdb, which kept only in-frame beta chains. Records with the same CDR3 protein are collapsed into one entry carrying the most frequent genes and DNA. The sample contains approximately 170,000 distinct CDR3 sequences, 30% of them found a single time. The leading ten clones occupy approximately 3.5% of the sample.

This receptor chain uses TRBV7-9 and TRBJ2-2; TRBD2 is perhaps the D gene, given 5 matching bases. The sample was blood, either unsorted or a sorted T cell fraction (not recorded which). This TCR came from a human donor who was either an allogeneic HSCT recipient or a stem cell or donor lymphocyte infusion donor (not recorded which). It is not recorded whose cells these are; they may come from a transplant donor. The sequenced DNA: TGTGCCAGCAGCTCTGGACTTCGTCGGGACACCGGGGAGCTGTTTTTT. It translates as CASSSGLRRDTGELFF. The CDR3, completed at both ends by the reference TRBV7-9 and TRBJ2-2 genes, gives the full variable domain DTGVSQNPRHKITKRGQNVTFRCDPISEHNRLYWYRQTLGQGPEFLTYFQNEAQLEKSRLLSDRFSAERPKGSFSTLEIQRTEQGDSAMYLCASSSGLRRDTGELFFGEGSRLTVL.